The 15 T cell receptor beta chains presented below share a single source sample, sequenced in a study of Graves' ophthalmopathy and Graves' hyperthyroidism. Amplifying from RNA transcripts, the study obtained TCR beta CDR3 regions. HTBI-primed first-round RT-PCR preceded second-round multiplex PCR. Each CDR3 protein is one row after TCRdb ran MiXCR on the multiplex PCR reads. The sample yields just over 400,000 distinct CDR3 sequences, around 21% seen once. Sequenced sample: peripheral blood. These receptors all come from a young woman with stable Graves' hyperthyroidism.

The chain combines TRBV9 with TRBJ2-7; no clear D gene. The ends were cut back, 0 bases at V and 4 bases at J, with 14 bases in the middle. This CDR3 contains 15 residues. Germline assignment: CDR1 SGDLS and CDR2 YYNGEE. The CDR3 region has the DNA TGTGCCAGCAGCGTAGGAGGCGTCGTGGGGTACGAGCAGTACTTC. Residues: CASSVGGVVGYEQYF. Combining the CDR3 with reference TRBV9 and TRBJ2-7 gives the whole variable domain DSGVTQTPKHLITATGQRVTLRCSPRSGDLSVYWYQQSLDQGLQFLIQYYNGEERAKGNILERFSAQQFPDLHSELNLSSLELGDSALYFCASSVGGVVGYEQYFGPGTRLTVT.

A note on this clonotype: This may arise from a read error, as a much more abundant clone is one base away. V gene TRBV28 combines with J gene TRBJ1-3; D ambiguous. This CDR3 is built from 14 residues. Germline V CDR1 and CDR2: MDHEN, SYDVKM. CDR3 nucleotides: TGTGCCAGCAGGGAAAGGATATCGGGAAACACCATACATTTT. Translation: CASRERISGNTIHF.

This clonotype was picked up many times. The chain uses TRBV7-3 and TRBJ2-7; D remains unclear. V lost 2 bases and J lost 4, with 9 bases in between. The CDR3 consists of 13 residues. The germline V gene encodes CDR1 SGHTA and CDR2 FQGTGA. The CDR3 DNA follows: TGTGCCAGCAGCTTACAAATGGGATACGAGCAGTACTTC. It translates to CASSLQMGYEQYF.

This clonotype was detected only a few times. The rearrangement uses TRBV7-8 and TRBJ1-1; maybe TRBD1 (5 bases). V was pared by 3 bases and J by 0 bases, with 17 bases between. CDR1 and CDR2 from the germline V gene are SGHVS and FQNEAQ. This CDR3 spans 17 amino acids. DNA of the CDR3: TGTGCCAGCAGCTTTGATAGGGGCGCTACAATGAACACTGAAGCTTTCTTT. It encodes CASSFDRGATMNTEAFF.

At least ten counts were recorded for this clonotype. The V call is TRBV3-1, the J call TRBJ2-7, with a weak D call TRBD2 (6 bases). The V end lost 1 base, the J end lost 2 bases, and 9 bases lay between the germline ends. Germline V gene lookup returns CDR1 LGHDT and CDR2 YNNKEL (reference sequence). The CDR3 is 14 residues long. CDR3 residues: CASSQGAGPYEQYF. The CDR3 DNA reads TGTGCCAGCAGCCAAGGGGCGGGACCCTACGAGCAGTACTTC.

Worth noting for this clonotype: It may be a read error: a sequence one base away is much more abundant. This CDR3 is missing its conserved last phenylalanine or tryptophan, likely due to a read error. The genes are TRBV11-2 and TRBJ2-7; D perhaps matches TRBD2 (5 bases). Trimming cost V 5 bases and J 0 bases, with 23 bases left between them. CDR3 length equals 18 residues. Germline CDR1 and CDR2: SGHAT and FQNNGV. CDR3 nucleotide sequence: TGTGCCAGCAGCCGACTACCCACGTCCCGGGTATTCTCCTACGAGCAGTACTCC. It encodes CASSRLPTSRVFSYEQYS.

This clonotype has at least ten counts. In DNA form, the CDR3 reads TGCGCCAGCAGCTTGGCGGCTAGAAGCGAGCAGTACTTC. Residues: CASSLAARSEQYF. The V and J genes are TRBV5-1 and TRBJ2-7, with no clear D. Germline loops: CDR1 SGHRS, CDR2 YFSETQ. The length of the CDR3 is 13 residues. V was pared by 0 bases and J by 6 bases, with 10 bases between.

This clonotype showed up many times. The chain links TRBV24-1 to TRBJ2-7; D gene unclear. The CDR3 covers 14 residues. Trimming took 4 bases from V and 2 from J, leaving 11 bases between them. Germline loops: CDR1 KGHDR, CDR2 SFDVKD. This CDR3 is CATSDSTVTYEQYF. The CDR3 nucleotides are TGTGCCACCAGTGACTCCACGGTGACCTACGAGCAGTACTTC.

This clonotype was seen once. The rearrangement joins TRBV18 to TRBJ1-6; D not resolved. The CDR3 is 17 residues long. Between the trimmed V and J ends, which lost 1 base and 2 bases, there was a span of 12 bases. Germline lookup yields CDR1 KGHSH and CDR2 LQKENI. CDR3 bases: TGTGCCAGCTCACCACAAGGGCCAGGAGCCTATAATTCACCCCTCCACTTT. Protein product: CASSPQGPGAYNSPLHF.

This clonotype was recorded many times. The DNA for the CDR3 is TGTGCCAGCAGCCCCCGGGTTATCGGCACTGAAGCTTTCTTT. This encodes CASSPRVIGTEAFF. This chain links TRBV7-9 with TRBJ1-1; D is unresolved. Trimming removed 5 bases at V and 4 bases at J, with 14 bases between. CDR3 length: 14 amino acids. The germline V gene encodes CDR1 SEHNR and CDR2 FQNEAQ (reference sequence).

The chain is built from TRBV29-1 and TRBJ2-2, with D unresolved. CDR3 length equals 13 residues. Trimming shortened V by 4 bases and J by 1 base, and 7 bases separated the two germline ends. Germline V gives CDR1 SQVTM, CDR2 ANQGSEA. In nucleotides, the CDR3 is TGCAGCGTTGCTCGCCAGAACACCGGGGAGCTGTTTTTT. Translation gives CSVARQNTGELFF.

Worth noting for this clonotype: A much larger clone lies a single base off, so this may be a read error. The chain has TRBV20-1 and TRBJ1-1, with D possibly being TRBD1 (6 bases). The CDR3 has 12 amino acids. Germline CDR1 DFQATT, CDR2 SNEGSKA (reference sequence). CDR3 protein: CSASVGGTESFF. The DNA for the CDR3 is TGCAGTGCTAGTGTGGGGGGCACTGAATCTTTCTTT.

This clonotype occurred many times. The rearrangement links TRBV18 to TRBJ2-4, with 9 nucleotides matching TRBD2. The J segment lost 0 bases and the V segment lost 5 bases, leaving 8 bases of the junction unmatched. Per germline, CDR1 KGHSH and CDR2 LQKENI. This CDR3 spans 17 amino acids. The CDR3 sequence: CASSALTSGLAKNIQYF. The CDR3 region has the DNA TGTGCCAGCTCAGCCCTGACTAGCGGTCTAGCCAAAAACATTCAGTACTTC.

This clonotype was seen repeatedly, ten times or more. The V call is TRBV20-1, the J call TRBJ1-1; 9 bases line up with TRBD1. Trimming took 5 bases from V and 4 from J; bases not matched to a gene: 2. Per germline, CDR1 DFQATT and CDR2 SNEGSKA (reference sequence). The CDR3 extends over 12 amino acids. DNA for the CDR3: TGCAGTGCTCCGGACAGGGGCACTGAAGCTTTCTTT. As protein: CSAPDRGTEAFF.

The CDR3 region has the DNA TGTGCCAGCAGCGTAAAGGGGGCTCGGGCCGGGGAGCTGTTTTTT. Amino acid sequence: CASSVKGARAGELFF. The genes are TRBV9 and TRBJ2-2; 7 positions match TRBD1. Germline V gene data show CDR1 as SGDLS and CDR2 as YYNGEE. The V segment lost 1 base and the J segment 6 bases; nucleotides outside the gene matches: 6. The CDR3 spans 15 residues. The full variable domain, with the rest looked up from reference TRBV9 and TRBJ2-2, is DSGVTQTPKHLITATGQRVTLRCSPRSGDLSVYWYQQSLDQGLQFLIQYYNGEERAKGNILERFSAQQFPDLHSELNLSSLELGDSALYFCASSVKGARAGELFFGEGSRLTVL.